These T cell receptor beta chains were read from a single sample in a study of naive and memory T cell subsets. TCRdb redid the calling of the UMI-ligation and nested PCR reads with MiXCR, one entry per CDR3 protein. Among 75,000 to 85,000 distinct CDR3 sequences listed, about 12% were seen once. Input material: central memory CD4+ T cells from blood. These TCRs come from a human donor in good health. Each CDR3 is given without its conserved first and last residue. D genes are given only for firm matches. Not every row has a clone size; where given, it reads once, few, many or a size class.

size: -
V: TRBV12-3/TRBV12-4
D: TRBD1
CDR3: ASKNGDREGEKLF

size: many
V: TRBV29-1
D: TRBD2
CDR3: AGGSPGELF

size: -
V: TRBV20-1
D: -
CDR3: SASEAVKNIQY

size: few
V: TRBV12-3/TRBV12-4
D: -
CDR3: ASSTGWVNTEAF

size: -
V: TRBV6-5
D: -
CDR3: ASSYPTGPAV

size: few
V: TRBV6-1
D: -
CDR3: ASNLGRGDEQY

size: -
V: TRBV2
D: -
CDR3: ASSERANPYGYT

size: few
V: TRBV11-2
D: TRBD1
CDR3: ASSRTGGAAEAF

size: -
V: TRBV2
D: -
CDR3: ASSAGPLWGNQPQH

size: -
V: TRBV6-1
D: -
CDR3: ASSVSEGANVLT

size: many
V: TRBV6-2/TRBV6-3
D: -
CDR3: ASSASVVAYEQY

size: -
V: TRBV25-1
D: -
CDR3: ASSSKWTQETQY

size: many
V: TRBV3-1
D: -
CDR3: ASKRAAGNNNEQF

size: many
V: TRBV7-6
D: TRBD1
CDR3: ASSPDRGEQY

size: -
V: TRBV6-2/TRBV6-3
D: -
CDR3: ASSLLRTSHGYT

size: few
V: TRBV12-3/TRBV12-4
D: TRBD1
CDR3: ASSHPGTAYGYT

size: few
V: TRBV28
D: -
CDR3: ASCLQRNSYEQY

size: few
V: TRBV6-5
D: TRBD1
CDR3: ASSYSGTGSYNEQF

size: -
V: TRBV11-2
D: TRBD1
CDR3: AARTGLTGELF

size: -
V: TRBV6-2/TRBV6-3
D: -
CDR3: ASSYKSTANGYT

size: -
V: TRBV29-1
D: TRBD2
CDR3: SVESGRGEY

size: -
V: TRBV5-4
D: -
CDR3: ASSLRQAVETQY

size: -
V: TRBV12-3/TRBV12-4
D: -
CDR3: ASSTSGAGSPLH

size: many
V: TRBV20-1
D: -
CDR3: SAFALIHNEQF

size: -
V: TRBV7-8
D: -
CDR3: ASSPREGVHYEQY

size: -
V: TRBV18
D: TRBD1
CDR3: ASSPPDRGLNYGYT

size: once
V: TRBV7-6
D: TRBD2
CDR3: ASSSGMNYEQY

size: -
V: TRBV20-1
D: TRBD2
CDR3: SARSGSSPYEQY

size: few
V: TRBV5-1
D: -
CDR3: ASSLYRGEQF

size: few
V: TRBV7-2
D: -
CDR3: ASSLVGSGLPETQY

size: few
V: TRBV6-2/TRBV6-3
D: TRBD2
CDR3: ASKALAGETQY

size: many
V: TRBV11-2
D: -
CDR3: ASSLGTSNTGELF

size: few
V: TRBV7-2
D: -
CDR3: ASSHNRVEQTQY

size: -
V: TRBV5-6
D: TRBD1
CDR3: ASSVTGTGANVLT

size: -
V: TRBV7-2
D: -
CDR3: ASSLAENSYNEQF

size: few
V: TRBV28
D: -
CDR3: ASSPPLTQANTEAF

size: -
V: TRBV4-1
D: TRBD2
CDR3: ASTTSGSTYGKNIQY

size: few
V: TRBV2
D: TRBD1
CDR3: ASSPGQESGYT

size: many
V: TRBV6-2/TRBV6-3
D: -
CDR3: ASSYVGTEAF

size: -
V: TRBV3-2
D: -
CDR3: ASSQDREGTDTQY

size: -
V: TRBV30
D: -
CDR3: AWTTADGTGELF

size: -
V: TRBV27
D: -
CDR3: ASSRQASYEQY

size: few
V: TRBV30
D: TRBD2
CDR3: AWQRTSGPRF

size: -
V: TRBV19
D: -
CDR3: ASSFETAKNIQY

size: once
V: TRBV5-4
D: -
CDR3: ASSPDLIAKNIQY

size: few
V: TRBV6-6
D: -
CDR3: ASSVPNSPLH

size: many
V: TRBV5-1
D: -
CDR3: ASSLGHKDTQY

size: -
V: TRBV28
D: TRBD1
CDR3: ASRAGGSTQY

size: many
V: TRBV20-1
D: -
CDR3: SARDKAISGFYEQY

size: -
V: TRBV20-1
D: -
CDR3: SAALEYEQY